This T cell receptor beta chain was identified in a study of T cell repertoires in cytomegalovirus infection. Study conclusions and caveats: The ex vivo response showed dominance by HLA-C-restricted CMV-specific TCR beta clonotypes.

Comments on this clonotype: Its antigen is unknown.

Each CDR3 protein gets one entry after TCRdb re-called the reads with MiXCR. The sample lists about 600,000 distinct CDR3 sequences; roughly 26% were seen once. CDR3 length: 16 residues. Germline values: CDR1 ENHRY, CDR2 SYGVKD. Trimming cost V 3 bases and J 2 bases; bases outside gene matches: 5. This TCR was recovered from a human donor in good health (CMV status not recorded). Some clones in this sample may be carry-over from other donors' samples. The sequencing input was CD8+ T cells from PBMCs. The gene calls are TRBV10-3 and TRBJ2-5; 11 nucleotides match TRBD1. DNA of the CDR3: TGTGCCATCAGTGAAACCGGGACAGGGGGACAAGAGACCCAGTACTTC. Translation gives CAISETGTGGQETQYF.